The clone carrying this T cell receptor beta chain was observed a single time. The target antigen is unknown. The data were taken from a study of lymphopenia after photon versus proton radiotherapy. Study-level findings and limits: Authors raise, but do not show, better survival with proton therapy. After lymphocyte nadir, photon-treated repertoires showed oligoclonal expansion, especially CD8+ Temra.

In germline, CDR1 is MDHEN, CDR2 SYDVKM. The CDR3 length is 16 residues. Germline trimming cut 1 base from V and 5 bases from J; bases unmatched to any gene: 7. Some clones are missing from TCRdb's copy, which holds only in-frame ones; the method was immunoSEQ multiplex PCR. This sample has around 150,000 clones, with roughly nine tenths found just once. Source: peripheral blood, taken from a patient treated with photon-based radiotherapy. This sequence originates from a man aged 45-60 years with gastric cancer. The chain couples TRBV28 to TRBJ2-1; 8 nucleotides agree with TRBD2. CDR3 protein: CASSLFAGGLDNEQFF. The CDR3, as DNA: TGTGCCAGCAGTTTATTTGCGGGAGGACTCGACAATGAGCAGTTCTTC.